This T cell receptor beta chain was observed in a study of blood T cell repertoires in COVID-19. The germline CDR1 and CDR2 sequences are SNHLY and FYNNEI. The CDR3 covers 16 residues. The junction had 10 bases not matched to a gene; V was cut back by 3 bases and J by 6 bases. This clone was seen a single time. Participants were aged roughly 18 to 90 years, lived in under 30 US areas, and enrolled virtually. Sequencing used immunoSEQ multiplex PCR; TCRdb keeps in-frame clones, though not all of them. Here the sample spans 150,000 to 200,000 clones, 80% to 85% being singletons. V usage is TRBV2 and J usage is TRBJ1-2; 10 nucleotides line up with TRBD1. The specimen was PBMCs or T cells enriched from blood (not recorded which). This TCR came from a man aged 35-49 years who had recovered from COVID-19. The CDR3 protein is CASSESSTGGRNGYTF. CDR3 DNA sequence: TGTGCCAGCAGTGAGAGTTCGACAGGGGGCCGTAATGGCTACACCTTC.